The 30 T cell receptor beta chains listed next were all sequenced from one sample in a study of blood T cell repertoires in COVID-19. Sequencing was performed with immunoSEQ multiplex PCR; in TCRdb, only in-frame clones are kept and a portion is missing. Of approximately 180,000 clones in the sample, more than 70% were seen once. Sequencing used peripheral blood. These receptor sequences come from a man aged 40-55 years with active or convalescent COVID-19.

The chain has TRBV5-1 and TRBJ2-3; 7 nucleotides line up with TRBD1. The V and J ends lost 5 bases and 0 bases, in that order; junction bases with no gene match: 6. This CDR3 is built from 15 residues. Germline-derived CDR1 and CDR2 are SGHRS and YFSETQ. CDR3 amino acids: CASRGPGQSTDTQYF. The DNA of the CDR3 is TGCGCCAGCAGGGGCCCGGGACAGAGCACAGATACGCAGTATTTT.

V usage is TRBV9 and J usage is TRBJ2-2; D gene unclear. Trimming left V 0 bases short and J 3 bases short, with 12 bases between. Germline V gives CDR1 SGDLS, CDR2 YYNGEE. The CDR3 extends over 16 amino acids. CDR3 amino acids: CASSVDPGRDTGELFF. The CDR3 coding sequence is TGTGCCAGCAGCGTAGATCCCGGTCGCGACACCGGGGAGCTGTTTTTT.

This clone has a single count. The chain has TRBV2 and TRBJ1-1, with TRBD1 matching over 8 bases. V shed 8 bases and J 4 bases; nucleotides not matched to a gene: 6. CDR1 is SNHLY and CDR2 is FYNNEI in the germline V gene. The CDR3 extends over 13 amino acids. The CDR3 region is CASFPGGFTEAFF. CDR3 DNA: TGTGCCAGCTTTCCAGGGGGCTTCACTGAAGCTTTCTTT.

This clone was picked up a small number of times. The rearrangement links TRBV4-2 to TRBJ2-2, with 7 bases fitting TRBD2. V dropped 5 bases and J dropped 3; count of bases not matched to a gene: 9. This CDR3 contains 16 residues. Germline V gene lookup returns CDR1 LGHNA and CDR2 YNFKEQ. The CDR3: CASSAGGGPDTGELFF. The CDR3 DNA reads as TGTGCCAGCAGCGCTGGGGGGGGTCCTGACACCGGGGAGCTGTTTTTT.

The chain links TRBV7-2 to TRBJ1-4; 7 bases are a match to TRBD1. The CDR3 length is 15 residues. CDR1 is SGHTA, CDR2 FQGNSA, per germline. Losses at the gene ends were 5 bases for V and 1 base for J; bases not matched to a gene: 4. The CDR3: CASSPTGVTNEKLFF. CDR3 nucleotide sequence: TGTGCCAGCAGCCCTACAGGGGTAACTAATGAAAAACTGTTTTTT.

This chain joins TRBV24-1 and TRBJ2-5, with TRBD1 identical over 8 bases. CDR3 size: 15 residues. Germline V gene sequence: CDR1 KGHDR, CDR2 SFDVKD. The junction had 4 bases not matched to a gene; V was cut back by 3 bases and J by 2 bases. The CDR3 is CATSDTRTGQETQYF. CDR3 DNA: TGTGCCACCAGTGATACCCGGACAGGGCAAGAGACCCAGTACTTC.

J is TRBJ1-3 and V is TRBV3-1 (or the pseudogene TRBV3-2), with unresolved D. Trimming stripped 4 bases from V and 1 base from J, with 8 bases between. Germline V gene lookup returns CDR1 LGHDT and CDR2 YNNKEL (reference sequence). This CDR3 has 14 amino acids. CDR3 in amino acids: CASSPYTSGNTIYF. The CDR3 DNA reads TGTGCCAGCAGCCCGTACACGTCTGGAAACACCATATATTTT.

A single count supports this clone. V usage is TRBV18 and J usage is TRBJ1-1; D is unclear. CDR1 is KGHSH and CDR2 is LQKENI in the germline V gene. Between the trimmed V and J ends, which lost 1 base and 7 bases, there was a span of 19 bases. The CDR3 loop spans 16 amino acids. CDR3 region: CASSPQGGLEFDEAFF. Here the CDR3 DNA reads TGTGCCAGCTCACCACAGGGAGGGCTCGAGTTTGATGAAGCTTTCTTT.

On this clone: In the same sample, other DNA sequences code for this CDR3. The chain joins TRBV7-3 to TRBJ2-1; 14 bases agree with TRBD2. The length of the CDR3 is 18 residues. Germline CDR1 and CDR2: SGHTA and FQGTGA. Losses at the gene ends were 3 bases for V and 0 bases for J; bases not matched to a gene: 4. Here the CDR3 DNA reads TGTGCCAGCAGCTTGGGGACTAGCGGGGGTAGCTCCTACAATGAGCAGTTCTTC. This codes for CASSLGTSGGSSYNEQFF.

This clone appeared a single time. In DNA, the CDR3 is TGTGCCAGCAGCCCAGATTCGGCGGCTGGAAACACCATATATTTT. Its protein product is CASSPDSAAGNTIYF. This rearrangement joins TRBV9 to TRBJ1-3; D is uncertain. CDR1 SGDLS and CDR2 YYNGEE come from the germline V gene. CDR3 size: 15 residues. V dropped 4 bases and J dropped 2 bases, with 13 bases sitting between them.

The chain combines TRBV19 with TRBJ1-2; D may be TRBD1 (5 bases). The CDR3 runs 15 residues. Trimming removed 7 bases from V and 5 bases from J, with 20 bases in between. Germline V gene sequence: CDR1 LNHDA, CDR2 SQIVND (reference sequence). The CDR3: CASTVGAAGTYGYTF. In nucleotides, the CDR3 is TGTGCCAGTACCGTCGGGGCAGCGGGCACTTATGGCTACACCTTC.

The chain has TRBV24-1 and TRBJ2-1; the match to TRBD1 covers 9 bases. CDR1 and CDR2 (germline): KGHDR, SFDVKD. J was trimmed by 5 bases and V by 3 bases; bases with no gene match: 4. The CDR3 has 15 residues. Written as DNA, the CDR3 is TGTGCCACCAGTGATGCCGGGACAGGGAACAATGAGCAGTTCTTC. Protein: CATSDAGTGNNEQFF.

This clone has just one count. The genes are TRBV6-5 and TRBJ2-1; TRBD2 matches at 15 bases. The CDR3 has 15 residues. Germline trimming cut 7 bases from V and 6 bases from J; bases unmatched to any gene: 4. Germline V gives CDR1 MNHEY, CDR2 SVGAGI. CDR3 in amino acids: CASNKGLAGGNEQFF. CDR3 bases: TGTGCCAGCAATAAGGGACTAGCGGGAGGCAATGAGCAGTTCTTC.

This chain connects TRBV2 to TRBJ2-1, with TRBD2 matching over 11 bases. Unmatched junction bases numbered 6, after V lost 7 bases and J lost 1 base. The CDR3 covers 16 residues. Per the germline V gene, CDR1 is SNHLY and CDR2 is FYNNEI. This CDR3 is CASKPLAGVSYNEQFF. Written as DNA, the CDR3 is TGTGCCAGCAAACCACTAGCGGGGGTTTCCTACAATGAGCAGTTCTTC. The full variable domain, with the rest looked up from reference TRBV2 and TRBJ2-1, is EPEVTQTPSHQVTQMGQEVILRCVPISNHLYFYWYRQILGQKVEFLVSFYNNEISEKSEIFDDQFSVERPDGSNFTLKIRSTKLEDSAMYFCASKPLAGVSYNEQFFGPGTRLTVL.

The chain combines TRBV18 with TRBJ2-5; TRBD2 is a possible D gene (5 bases). CDR3 length: 13 residues. CDR1 and CDR2 from the germline V gene are KGHSH and LQKENI. The germline V and J ends were trimmed by 4 bases and 3 bases, with 9 bases remaining between them. CDR3 loop: CASSRGLEETQYF. The CDR3 bases are TGTGCCAGCTCACGCGGACTGGAAGAGACCCAGTACTTC.

The chain recombines TRBV15 with TRBJ1-5; D unclear. Between the trimmed V and J ends, which lost 4 bases and 5 bases, there was a span of 12 bases. This CDR3 is 14 amino acids long. CDR1 and CDR2 (germline): LNHNV, YYDKDF (reference sequence). This CDR3 reads CATSTRSPDQPQHF. The DNA of the CDR3 is TGTGCCACCAGCACTAGGAGTCCGGATCAGCCCCAGCATTTT.

This chain joins TRBV29-1 and TRBJ2-1, with a possible D match to TRBD1 (6 bases). CDR1 is SQVTM, CDR2 ANQGSEA, per germline. Trimming took off 3 bases at V and 10 bases at J, with 16 bases between the two ends. The CDR3 is made up of 13 amino acids. In nucleotides, the CDR3 is TGCAGCGTTGACATGGGTTGGGGGCTCGAGCAGTTCTTC. Residues: CSVDMGWGLEQFF.

This chain joins TRBV27 and TRBJ2-7; 7 positions agree with TRBD2. The CDR3 length is 16 residues. CDR1 is MNHEY, CDR2 SMNVEV, per germline (reference sequence). V trimming: 7 bases; J trimming: 1 base; junction bases outside the gene matches: 13. The CDR3, as DNA: TGTGCCAGCACCGAAAGCTGGGGGGGGATTTCCTACGAGCAGTACTTC. Translated, it gives CASTESWGGISYEQYF.

The chain links TRBV7-9 to TRBJ1-6; D not resolved. Germline assignment: CDR1 SEHNR and CDR2 FQNEAQ (reference sequence). This CDR3 spans 14 amino acids. Trimming cost V 5 bases and J 11 bases, with 16 bases left between them. The CDR3 region has the DNA TGTGCCAGCAGCCACACACCCTCGGGTACACCCCTCCACTTT. Protein: CASSHTPSGTPLHF.

J is TRBJ2-3 and V is TRBV5-4; possibly TRBD2 for D (5 bases). Germline V gene lookup returns CDR1 SGHNT and CDR2 YYREEE (reference sequence). Trimming left V 5 bases short and J 8 bases short, with 24 bases between. This CDR3 has 16 residues. The DNA for the CDR3 is TGTGCCAGCAGTCCCCGGGGTACCGGGGTCGCGGGTACGCAGTATTTT. It is translated as CASSPRGTGVAGTQYF.

The V call is TRBV11-2, the J call TRBJ1-6; 8 bases map to TRBD1. The CDR3 spans 16 residues. CDR1 SGHAT and CDR2 FQNNGV come from the germline V gene. With 1 base clipped from V and 7 bases from J, the junction kept 6 bases outside the gene matches. CDR3 nucleotide sequence: TGTGCCAGCAGCTTAGGAACAGGGGGAACCAATTCACCCCTCCACTTT. Translated: CASSLGTGGTNSPLHF.

The gene calls are TRBV19 and TRBJ1-5, with D unclear. Germline CDR1 and CDR2: LNHDA and SQIVND (reference sequence). The CDR3 totals 13 residues. The ends were cut back, 0 bases at V and 4 bases at J, with 4 bases in the middle. In nucleotides, the CDR3 is TGTGCCAGTAGTATAGAGGCAAATCAGCCCCAGCATTTT. Amino acid sequence: CASSIEANQPQHF.

The chain recombines TRBV18 with TRBJ1-4; D not resolved. Trimming stripped 3 bases from V and 0 bases from J, with 11 bases between. Per the germline V gene, CDR1 is KGHSH and CDR2 is LQKENI. The CDR3 is 16 amino acids. For the CDR3, the DNA is TGTGCCAGCTCACCTACGGGAGGAGCAACTAATGAAAAACTGTTTTTT. Protein product: CASSPTGGATNEKLFF. Together with reference TRBV18 and TRBJ1-4, the CDR3 gives the full variable domain: NAGVMQNPRHLVRRRGQEARLRCSPMKGHSHVYWYRQLPEEGLKFMVYLQKENIIDESGMPKERFSAEFPKEGPSILRIQQVVRGDSAAYFCASSPTGGATNEKLFFGSGTQLSVL.

J is TRBJ2-7 and V is TRBV7-8; a weak D match, TRBD2 (6 bases). Germline CDR1 SGHVS, CDR2 FQNEAQ. The germline V and J ends were trimmed by 3 bases and 2 bases, with 8 bases remaining between them. CDR3 length: 13 residues. The CDR3 here is CASSLAGPYEQYF. As DNA, the CDR3 is TGTGCCAGCAGCTTGGCGGGGCCCTACGAGCAGTACTTC.

The V gene is TRBV10-3, the J gene TRBJ2-3, with 11 bases that match TRBD2. Germline trimming cut 4 bases from V and 3 bases from J; bases unmatched to any gene: 0. The CDR3 consists of 14 residues. CDR1 is ENHRY and CDR2 is SYGVKD in the germline V gene. In DNA, the CDR3 is TGTGCCATCAGTGGACTAGCGGGAACAGATACGCAGTATTTT. Translating gives CAISGLAGTDTQYF.

This clone has more than one count but fewer than ten. The chain links TRBV9 to TRBJ1-2; D is possibly TRBD1 (5 bases). In germline, CDR1 is SGDLS, CDR2 YYNGEE. V was cut by 4 bases and J by 3 bases, with 10 bases left in between. The CDR3 spans 13 residues. As DNA, the CDR3 is TGTGCCAGCAGCCCTCAGGGTGACTATGGCTACACCTTC. This codes for CASSPQGDYGYTF.

The chain links TRBV7-2 to TRBJ1-5; no clear D. Germline CDR1 reads SGHTA; CDR2 reads FQGNSA. The CDR3 runs 15 residues. The V end lost 3 bases, the J end lost 1 base, and 10 bases lay between the germline ends. CDR3 in DNA: TGTGCCAGCAGCTTTAAGCCTTCGAGCAATCAGCCCCAGCATTTT. Amino acids: CASSFKPSSNQPQHF.

This rearrangement joins TRBV7-8 to TRBJ1-2, with D unresolved. V lost 5 bases, J lost 6 bases, and 13 bases lay in between. Germline CDR1 is SGHVS and CDR2 is FQNEAQ. This CDR3 has 13 residues. CDR3 coding DNA: TGTGCCAGCAGCCTGTCGGGAAGTAATGGCTACACCTTC. Translated, it gives CASSLSGSNGYTF.

Only one count was recorded for this clone. The gene calls are TRBV4-3 and TRBJ1-4; D gene ambiguous. This CDR3 has 16 amino acids. The V and J ends lost 1 base and 0 bases respectively, with 9 bases between them. Germline values: CDR1 LGHNA, CDR2 YSLEER. The CDR3 is CASSQGRGATNEKLFF. The CDR3 nucleotides are TGCGCCAGCAGCCAAGGGAGAGGAGCAACTAATGAAAAACTGTTTTTT.

V gene TRBV25-1 combines with J gene TRBJ2-7; perhaps TRBD1 as D (5 bases). Per the germline V gene, CDR1 is MGHDK and CDR2 is SYGVNS. The CDR3 is made up of 13 amino acids. V dropped 7 bases and J dropped 3 bases, with 13 bases sitting between them. CDR3 protein: CASTLGQGYEQYF. DNA for the CDR3: TGTGCCAGCACCCTAGGGCAGGGCTACGAGCAGTACTTC.